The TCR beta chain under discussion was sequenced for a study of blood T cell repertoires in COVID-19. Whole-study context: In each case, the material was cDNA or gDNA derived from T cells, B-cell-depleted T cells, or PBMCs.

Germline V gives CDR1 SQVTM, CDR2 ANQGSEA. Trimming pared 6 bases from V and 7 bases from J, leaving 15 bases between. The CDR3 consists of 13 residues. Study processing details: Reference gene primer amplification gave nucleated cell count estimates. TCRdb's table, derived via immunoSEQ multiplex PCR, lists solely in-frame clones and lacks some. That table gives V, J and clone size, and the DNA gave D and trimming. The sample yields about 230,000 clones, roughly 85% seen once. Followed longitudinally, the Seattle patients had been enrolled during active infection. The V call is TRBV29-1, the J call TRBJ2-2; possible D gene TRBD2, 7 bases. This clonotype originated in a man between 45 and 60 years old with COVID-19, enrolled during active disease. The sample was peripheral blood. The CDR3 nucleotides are TGCAGCGTGCGGCCAGGGGAGGGCGGGGAGCTGTTTTTT. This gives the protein CSVRPGEGGELFF.